This is a list of T cell receptor beta chains from one sample in a study of blood T cells in healthy people across ages. TCRdb recomputed calls from the 5' RACE reads with MiXCR, one row per CDR3 protein. This sample has some 900,000 distinct CDR3 sequences, with 45% to 50% found just once. The sample consisted of blood. The receptors were gathered from a young man in good health. Both conserved end residues are part of each CDR3. Each record gives: CDR3 DNA, CDR3 protein, D gene, V gene, clone size, J gene. D genes are given only for firm matches. A row's size may be missing; if present it is once, few, many or a size class.

CDR3nt: TGTGCCAGCAGCTTAGCCGTGGGGGTCCCACTTATCACGGATACGCAGTATTTT; CDR3aa: CASSLAVGVPLITDTQYF; d_gene: -; v_gene: TRBV7-2; abundance: -; j_gene: TRBJ2-3
CDR3nt: TGTGCCAGCAGCTTCCTCTCGACTAGCACAGATACGCAGTATTTT; CDR3aa: CASSFLSTSTDTQYF; d_gene: -; v_gene: TRBV6-2/TRBV6-3; abundance: -; j_gene: TRBJ2-3
CDR3nt: TGTGCCAGCAGCTACGGTGGAAGTGAAGCTTTCTTT; CDR3aa: CASSYGGSEAFF; d_gene: -; v_gene: TRBV7-9; abundance: -; j_gene: TRBJ1-1
CDR3nt: TGTGCCAGCAGCTCTATGGGACAGATCTATGGCTACACCTTC; CDR3aa: CASSSMGQIYGYTF; d_gene: TRBD1; v_gene: TRBV7-9; abundance: -; j_gene: TRBJ1-2
CDR3nt: TGTGCCACCAGCTCGCGACAGGACGCAGCCTACGAGCAGTACTTC; CDR3aa: CATSSRQDAAYEQYF; d_gene: -; v_gene: TRBV15; abundance: few; j_gene: TRBJ2-7
CDR3nt: TGTGCCAGCAGCTTTACCGGGACAGGGGGCAGTACTAATGAAAAACTGTTTTTT; CDR3aa: CASSFTGTGGSTNEKLFF; d_gene: -; v_gene: TRBV21-1; abundance: many; j_gene: TRBJ1-4
CDR3nt: TGTGCCAGCAGCCTCATTCAGGGAGAGACCCCGTACTTC; CDR3aa: CASSLIQGETPYF; d_gene: -; v_gene: TRBV3-1; abundance: -; j_gene: TRBJ2-7
CDR3nt: TGTGCCAGCATTGGCCCCAGCCGTGGGCAGTACTTC; CDR3aa: CASIGPSRGQYF; d_gene: -; v_gene: TRBV27; abundance: -; j_gene: TRBJ2-5
CDR3nt: TGTGCCAGCAGCCACGCTGCGGGGGTCGGGGAGCTGTTTTTT; CDR3aa: CASSHAAGVGELFF; d_gene: TRBD2; v_gene: TRBV3-1; abundance: few; j_gene: TRBJ2-2
CDR3nt: TGCAGTGCTAGCCACGCGGATACGCAGTATTTT; CDR3aa: CSASHADTQYF; d_gene: -; v_gene: TRBV20-1; abundance: many; j_gene: TRBJ2-3
CDR3nt: TGTGCCAGCAGCATCAGGACAGGGGAAGATGGCTACACCTTC; CDR3aa: CASSIRTGEDGYTF; d_gene: TRBD1; v_gene: TRBV7-9; abundance: few; j_gene: TRBJ1-2
CDR3nt: TGTGCCAGCATCAATGCGAATAGGCCCTCCTACGAGCAGTACTTC; CDR3aa: CASINANRPSYEQYF; d_gene: -; v_gene: TRBV28; abundance: -; j_gene: TRBJ2-7
CDR3nt: TGTGCCAGCAGGGACCCCAAAGGTGCGCAGTATTTT; CDR3aa: CASRDPKGAQYF; d_gene: -; v_gene: TRBV6-2/TRBV6-3; abundance: few; j_gene: TRBJ2-3
CDR3nt: TGCAGTGCTAGAGCCCTCTCAGCGGGGGACACAGATACGCAGTATTTT; CDR3aa: CSARALSAGDTDTQYF; d_gene: TRBD2; v_gene: TRBV20-1; abundance: few; j_gene: TRBJ2-3
CDR3nt: TGTGCCAGCAGCTTAGCCAGTCAACAAGGGTACCCCTACGAGCAGTACTTC; CDR3aa: CASSLASQQGYPYEQYF; d_gene: -; v_gene: TRBV7-2; abundance: once; j_gene: TRBJ2-7
CDR3nt: TGTGCCACCGATGAGGGCTCCTACAATGAGCAGTACTTC; CDR3aa: CATDEGSYNEQYF; d_gene: -; v_gene: TRBV15; abundance: -; j_gene: TRBJ2-7
CDR3nt: TGTGCCAGCAGTTGGGACAGCAATCAGCCCCAGCATTTT; CDR3aa: CASSWDSNQPQHF; d_gene: -; v_gene: TRBV5-1; abundance: many; j_gene: TRBJ1-5
CDR3nt: TGTGCCAGCAGTGACTCGGGAGGGGGGTCCAATGAGCAGTTCTTC; CDR3aa: CASSDSGGGSNEQFF; d_gene: -; v_gene: TRBV6-4; abundance: many; j_gene: TRBJ2-1
CDR3nt: TGTGCCAGCAGTTTTGGGACGGAGTGGGACGAGCAGTACTTC; CDR3aa: CASSFGTEWDEQYF; d_gene: -; v_gene: TRBV12-3/TRBV12-4; abundance: few; j_gene: TRBJ2-7
CDR3nt: TGTGCCAGCAGCGCAGGGGGTCGGACGCGGCAGCCCCAGCATTTT; CDR3aa: CASSAGGRTRQPQHF; d_gene: TRBD1; v_gene: TRBV27; abundance: -; j_gene: TRBJ1-5
CDR3nt: TGTGCCAGCAGTTCGGGACTAGCGGGAGGGGACGAGCAGTACTTC; CDR3aa: CASSSGLAGGDEQYF; d_gene: TRBD2; v_gene: TRBV28; abundance: -; j_gene: TRBJ2-7
CDR3nt: TGTGCTAGTGGTTTGGTAAAGAGCGGGACTAACCTCCAAGAGACCCAGTACTTC; CDR3aa: CASGLVKSGTNLQETQYF; d_gene: TRBD2; v_gene: TRBV12-5; abundance: once; j_gene: TRBJ2-5
CDR3nt: TGTGCCAGCAGTTGGTCGGAGACCCAGTACTTC; CDR3aa: CASSWSETQYF; d_gene: -; v_gene: TRBV12-3/TRBV12-4; abundance: -; j_gene: TRBJ2-5
CDR3nt: TGTGCCACCAGTGACCGGGGACAGGGGGATACAGATACGCAGTATTTT; CDR3aa: CATSDRGQGDTDTQYF; d_gene: TRBD1; v_gene: TRBV24-1; abundance: -; j_gene: TRBJ2-3
CDR3nt: TGCAGTGTCACCACTAGCGGCGCAGATACGCAGTATTTT; CDR3aa: CSVTTSGADTQYF; d_gene: TRBD2; v_gene: TRBV20-1; abundance: few; j_gene: TRBJ2-3
CDR3nt: TGCAGTGCTAGAGATCGTCAGCGGGGGGACTACAATGAGCGGTTCTTC; CDR3aa: CSARDRQRGDYNERFF; d_gene: TRBD2; v_gene: TRBV20-1; abundance: -; j_gene: TRBJ2-1
CDR3nt: TGTGCCATAGCTAGCGGGGACTTATACAATGAGCAGTTCTTC; CDR3aa: CAIASGDLYNEQFF; d_gene: TRBD2; v_gene: TRBV10-3; abundance: -; j_gene: TRBJ2-1
CDR3nt: TGTGCCAGCAGTTTCGCCGAGACCCAGTACTTC; CDR3aa: CASSFAETQYF; d_gene: -; v_gene: TRBV7-2; abundance: many; j_gene: TRBJ2-5
CDR3nt: TGCGCCAGCAGCCGCGGACTAGTTGGAGAGACCCAGTACTTC; CDR3aa: CASSRGLVGETQYF; d_gene: TRBD2; v_gene: TRBV4-1; abundance: once; j_gene: TRBJ2-5
CDR3nt: TGTGCCTGGAGTGTACTAGCGCTTACCTACGAGCAGTACTTC; CDR3aa: CAWSVLALTYEQYF; d_gene: TRBD2; v_gene: TRBV30; abundance: once; j_gene: TRBJ2-7
CDR3nt: TGTGCCAGCAGCTCACAGGGGGCGCTTTCCAAAAACATTCAGTACTTC; CDR3aa: CASSSQGALSKNIQYF; d_gene: TRBD1; v_gene: TRBV5-6; abundance: -; j_gene: TRBJ2-4
CDR3nt: TGTGCCAGCAGCTTACAGGATGCAGAATCCACAGATACGCAGTATTTT; CDR3aa: CASSLQDAESTDTQYF; d_gene: -; v_gene: TRBV7-9; abundance: -; j_gene: TRBJ2-3
CDR3nt: TGTGCCAGCAGCCCCCGGATGACAGACACAGATACGCAGTATTTT; CDR3aa: CASSPRMTDTDTQYF; d_gene: -; v_gene: TRBV9; abundance: few; j_gene: TRBJ2-3
CDR3nt: TGTGCCAGCAGTTTCCCAGGGACTAGCTTCCGCGAGCAGTACTTC; CDR3aa: CASSFPGTSFREQYF; d_gene: TRBD2; v_gene: TRBV27; abundance: -; j_gene: TRBJ2-7
CDR3nt: TGTGCCAGCGCTAGGACCTCAACAGGGAGTGGCTACACCTTC; CDR3aa: CASARTSTGSGYTF; d_gene: -; v_gene: TRBV12-3/TRBV12-4; abundance: -; j_gene: TRBJ1-2
CDR3nt: TGCAGTGCTAAAGACAGGGTCGTCTACGAGCAGTACTTC; CDR3aa: CSAKDRVVYEQYF; d_gene: TRBD1; v_gene: TRBV20-1; abundance: few; j_gene: TRBJ2-7
CDR3nt: TGTGCTAGTGGTTTGGCACCCTCAGAGACCCAGTACTTC; CDR3aa: CASGLAPSETQYF; d_gene: -; v_gene: TRBV12-5; abundance: -; j_gene: TRBJ2-5
CDR3nt: TGTGCCAGTAGCGTAGATTGGTCCGACGAGCAGTACTTC; CDR3aa: CASSVDWSDEQYF; d_gene: -; v_gene: TRBV9; abundance: -; j_gene: TRBJ2-7
CDR3nt: TGCAGTGCTAGAGGTTCTAGCGAGCAGTACTTC; CDR3aa: CSARGSSEQYF; d_gene: -; v_gene: TRBV20-1; abundance: few; j_gene: TRBJ2-7
CDR3nt: TGTGCCATCGGCGAGGGGATACAAGAGACCCAGTACTTC; CDR3aa: CAIGEGIQETQYF; d_gene: -; v_gene: TRBV10-3; abundance: few; j_gene: TRBJ2-5
CDR3nt: TGCGCCAGCAGCCTCAGCGGGGGGCTTACAGATACGCAGTATTTT; CDR3aa: CASSLSGGLTDTQYF; d_gene: TRBD2; v_gene: TRBV4-1; abundance: -; j_gene: TRBJ2-3
CDR3nt: TGTGCCAGCAGGGCGCAGATCTCTGGGGCCAACGTCCTGACTTTC; CDR3aa: CASRAQISGANVLTF; d_gene: -; v_gene: TRBV2; abundance: once; j_gene: TRBJ2-6
CDR3nt: TGTGCCAGCAGCTCGGTGGGGAGCTTTGGAGATACGCAGTATTTT; CDR3aa: CASSSVGSFGDTQYF; d_gene: -; v_gene: TRBV6-1; abundance: -; j_gene: TRBJ2-3
CDR3nt: TGTGCCAGCAGTTACATGAACACCGGGGAGCTGTTTTTT; CDR3aa: CASSYMNTGELFF; d_gene: -; v_gene: TRBV27; abundance: -; j_gene: TRBJ2-2
CDR3nt: TGCGCCAGCAGCTTGGAACAGGGATCGCACAATGAGCAGTACTTC; CDR3aa: CASSLEQGSHNEQYF; d_gene: -; v_gene: TRBV5-1; abundance: once; j_gene: TRBJ2-5
CDR3nt: TGCGCCAGCAGCTTCTCGGGACAGGTGTACAATGAGCAGTTCTTC; CDR3aa: CASSFSGQVYNEQFF; d_gene: TRBD1; v_gene: TRBV5-1; abundance: few; j_gene: TRBJ2-1
CDR3nt: TGTGCCAGCAGTTACGAGTCTTGGGGCTCCTACGAGCAGTTCTTC; CDR3aa: CASSYESWGSYEQFF; d_gene: -; v_gene: TRBV6-2/TRBV6-3; abundance: -; j_gene: TRBJ2-1
CDR3nt: TGTGCCACCAGCAGAGTTCCCTCAGGGACCAATCAGCCCCAGCATTTT; CDR3aa: CATSRVPSGTNQPQHF; d_gene: -; v_gene: TRBV15; abundance: -; j_gene: TRBJ1-5
CDR3nt: TGCGCCAGCAGCGGGGGGGAAATCGGAGAGACCCAGTACTTC; CDR3aa: CASSGGEIGETQYF; d_gene: TRBD2; v_gene: TRBV5-1; abundance: -; j_gene: TRBJ2-5
CDR3nt: TGCGCCAGCAGCGTGGTGGGTGGGGGCGCTGGGGCCAACGTCCTGACTTTC; CDR3aa: CASSVVGGGAGANVLTF; d_gene: -; v_gene: TRBV5-1; abundance: -; j_gene: TRBJ2-6
CDR3nt: TGCGCCAGCAGCCAAGAGCGTGGGGGCTCCTACAATGAGCAGTACTTC; CDR3aa: CASSQERGGSYNEQYF; d_gene: -; v_gene: TRBV4-3; abundance: -; j_gene: TRBJ2-7
CDR3nt: TGCAGTGCGGACAGACAGGGGGGTAATGAAAAACTGTTTTTT; CDR3aa: CSADRQGGNEKLFF; d_gene: TRBD1; v_gene: TRBV20-1; abundance: many; j_gene: TRBJ1-4
CDR3nt: TGTGCCAGCAGCCAAGATCATGGAGGGAATGCTGAAGCTTTCTTT; CDR3aa: CASSQDHGGNAEAFF; d_gene: -; v_gene: TRBV3-1; abundance: -; j_gene: TRBJ1-1
CDR3nt: TGTGCCAGCAGTGGCGGGGGCCGCGCTAATGAAAAACTGTTTTTT; CDR3aa: CASSGGGRANEKLFF; d_gene: -; v_gene: TRBV6-1; abundance: -; j_gene: TRBJ1-4